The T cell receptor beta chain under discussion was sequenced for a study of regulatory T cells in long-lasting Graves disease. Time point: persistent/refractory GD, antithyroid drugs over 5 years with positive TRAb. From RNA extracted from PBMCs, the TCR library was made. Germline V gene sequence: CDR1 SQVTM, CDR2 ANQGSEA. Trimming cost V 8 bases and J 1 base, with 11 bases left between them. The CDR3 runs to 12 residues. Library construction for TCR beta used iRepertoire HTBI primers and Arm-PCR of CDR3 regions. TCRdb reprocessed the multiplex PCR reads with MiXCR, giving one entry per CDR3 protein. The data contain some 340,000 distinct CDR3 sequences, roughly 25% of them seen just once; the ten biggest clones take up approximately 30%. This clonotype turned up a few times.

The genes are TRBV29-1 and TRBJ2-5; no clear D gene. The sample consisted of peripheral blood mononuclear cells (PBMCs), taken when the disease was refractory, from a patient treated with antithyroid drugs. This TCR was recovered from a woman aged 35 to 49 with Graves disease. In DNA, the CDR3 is TGCAGCAAACCTTCGGCCCAAGAGACCCAGTACTTC. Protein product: CSKPSAQETQYF.